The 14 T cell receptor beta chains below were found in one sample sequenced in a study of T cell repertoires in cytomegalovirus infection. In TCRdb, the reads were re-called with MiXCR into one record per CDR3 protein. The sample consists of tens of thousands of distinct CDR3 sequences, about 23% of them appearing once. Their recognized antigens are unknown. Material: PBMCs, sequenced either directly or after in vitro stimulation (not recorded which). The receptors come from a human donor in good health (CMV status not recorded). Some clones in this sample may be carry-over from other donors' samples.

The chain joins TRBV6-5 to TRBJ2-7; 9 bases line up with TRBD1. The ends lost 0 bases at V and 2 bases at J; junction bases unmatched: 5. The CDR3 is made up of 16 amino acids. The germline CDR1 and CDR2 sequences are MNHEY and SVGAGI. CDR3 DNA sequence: TGTGCCAGCAGTTACTCCCGGACAGGGGCCGCCTACGAGCAGTACTTC. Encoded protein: CASSYSRTGAAYEQYF.

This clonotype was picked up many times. The CDR3 loop reads CASSLISEQFF. In DNA form, the CDR3 reads TGTGCCAGCAGCTTGATCTCTGAGCAGTTCTTC. This chain joins TRBV7-2 and TRBJ2-1; D is undetermined. Trimming took off 3 bases at V and 9 bases at J, with 6 bases between the two ends. The germline CDR1 and CDR2 sequences are SGHTA and FQGNSA. The CDR3 spans 11 residues.

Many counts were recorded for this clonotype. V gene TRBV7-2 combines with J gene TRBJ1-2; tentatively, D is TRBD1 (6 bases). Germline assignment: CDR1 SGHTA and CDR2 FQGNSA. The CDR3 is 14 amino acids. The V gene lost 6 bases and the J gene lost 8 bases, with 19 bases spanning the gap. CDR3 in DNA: TGTGCCAGCAGTACCGGAGACAGGCTGAGCGGCTACACCTTC. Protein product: CASSTGDRLSGYTF.

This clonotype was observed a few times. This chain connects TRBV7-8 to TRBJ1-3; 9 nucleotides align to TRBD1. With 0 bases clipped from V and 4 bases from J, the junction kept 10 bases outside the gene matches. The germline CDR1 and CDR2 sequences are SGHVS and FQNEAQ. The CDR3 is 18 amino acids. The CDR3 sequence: CASSLAILTGGTGNTIYF. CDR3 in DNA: TGTGCCAGCAGCTTAGCAATTTTGACAGGGGGGACGGGAAACACCATATATTTT.

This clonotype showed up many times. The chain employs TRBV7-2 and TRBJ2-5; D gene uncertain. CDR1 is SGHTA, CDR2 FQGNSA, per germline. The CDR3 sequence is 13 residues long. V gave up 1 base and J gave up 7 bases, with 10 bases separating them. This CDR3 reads CASSLESLGTQYF. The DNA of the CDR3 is TGTGCCAGCAGCTTAGAATCTCTCGGGACCCAGTACTTC.

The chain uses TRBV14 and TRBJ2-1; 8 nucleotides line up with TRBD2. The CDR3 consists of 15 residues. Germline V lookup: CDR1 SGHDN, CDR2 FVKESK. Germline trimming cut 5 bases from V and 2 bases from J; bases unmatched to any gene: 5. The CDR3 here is CASSSTGLAYNEQFF. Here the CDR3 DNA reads TGTGCCAGCAGCTCAACGGGACTAGCCTACAATGAGCAGTTCTTC. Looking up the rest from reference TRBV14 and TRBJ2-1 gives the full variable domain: EAGVTQFPSHSVIEKGQTVTLRCDPISGHDNLYWYRRVMGKEIKFLLHFVKESKQDESGMPNNRFLAERTGGTYSTLKVQPAELEDSGVYFCASSSTGLAYNEQFFGPGTRLTVL.

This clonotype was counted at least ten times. The CDR3 bases are TGTGCCAGCAGCTTAGTAGTTGGCGCGGGAGGGTACGAGCAGTACTTC. The encoded protein is CASSLVVGAGGYEQYF. This rearrangement joins TRBV7-2 to TRBJ2-7; TRBD2 aligns across 9 bases. Germline trimming cut 1 base from V and 4 bases from J; bases unmatched to any gene: 8. The CDR3 totals 16 residues. The V gene's germline CDR1 is SGHTA and CDR2 FQGNSA.

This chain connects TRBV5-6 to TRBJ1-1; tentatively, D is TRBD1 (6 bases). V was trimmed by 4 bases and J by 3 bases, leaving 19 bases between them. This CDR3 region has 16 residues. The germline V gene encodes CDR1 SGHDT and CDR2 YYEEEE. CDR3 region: CASSPLGAGKDTEAFF. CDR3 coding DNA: TGTGCCAGCAGCCCGCTGGGGGCAGGGAAGGACACTGAAGCTTTCTTT.

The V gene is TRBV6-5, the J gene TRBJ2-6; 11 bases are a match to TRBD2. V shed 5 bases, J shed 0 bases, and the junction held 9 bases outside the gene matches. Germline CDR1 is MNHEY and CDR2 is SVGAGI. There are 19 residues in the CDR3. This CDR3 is CASSNTLAGGTSGANVLTF. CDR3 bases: TGTGCCAGCAGTAATACTTTAGCGGGAGGGACCTCTGGGGCCAACGTCCTGACTTTC.

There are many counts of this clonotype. The CDR3 DNA follows: TGTGCCAGCAGCCCCGGGACAGGTTGGTGGCCCCAGCATTTT. Translation: CASSPGTGWWPQHF. The chain links TRBV7-2 to TRBJ1-5, with TRBD1 identical over 8 bases. V dropped 5 bases and J dropped 9; count of bases not matched to a gene: 9. The length of the CDR3 is 14 residues. Looked up from germline, CDR1 is SGHTA and CDR2 is FQGNSA.

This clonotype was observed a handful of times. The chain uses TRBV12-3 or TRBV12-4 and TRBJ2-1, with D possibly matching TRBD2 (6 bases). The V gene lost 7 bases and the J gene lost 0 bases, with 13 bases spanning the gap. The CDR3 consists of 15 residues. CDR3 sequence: CASTPGRGSYNEQFF. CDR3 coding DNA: TGTGCCAGCACCCCGGGGCGGGGCTCCTACAATGAGCAGTTCTTC.

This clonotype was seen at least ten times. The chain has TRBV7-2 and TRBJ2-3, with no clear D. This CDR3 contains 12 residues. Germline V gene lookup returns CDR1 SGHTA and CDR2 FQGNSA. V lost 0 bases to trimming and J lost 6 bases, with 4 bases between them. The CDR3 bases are TGTGCCAGCAGCTTAGCGTCTGATACGCAGTATTTT. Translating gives CASSLASDTQYF. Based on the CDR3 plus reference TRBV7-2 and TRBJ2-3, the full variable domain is GAGVSQSPSNKVTEKGKDVELRCDPISGHTALYWYRQSLGQGLEFLIYFQGNSAPDKSGLPSDRFSAERTGGSVSTLTIQRTQQEDSAVYLCASSLASDTQYFGPGTRLTVL.

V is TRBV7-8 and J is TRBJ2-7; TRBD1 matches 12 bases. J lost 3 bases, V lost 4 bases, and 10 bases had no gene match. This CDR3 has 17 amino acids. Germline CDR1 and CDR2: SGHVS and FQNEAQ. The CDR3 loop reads CASSSGTGGPEDYEQYV. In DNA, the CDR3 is TGTGCCAGCAGCTCCGGGACAGGGGGCCCCGAAGACTACGAGCAGTACGTC.

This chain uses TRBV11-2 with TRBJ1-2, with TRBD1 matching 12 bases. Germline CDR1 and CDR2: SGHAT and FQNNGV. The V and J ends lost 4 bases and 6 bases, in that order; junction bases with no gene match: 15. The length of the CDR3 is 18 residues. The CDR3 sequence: CASSWVRDRGLPPHGYTF. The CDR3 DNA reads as TGTGCCAGCAGCTGGGTCCGGGACAGGGGGCTTCCCCCACATGGCTACACCTTC.